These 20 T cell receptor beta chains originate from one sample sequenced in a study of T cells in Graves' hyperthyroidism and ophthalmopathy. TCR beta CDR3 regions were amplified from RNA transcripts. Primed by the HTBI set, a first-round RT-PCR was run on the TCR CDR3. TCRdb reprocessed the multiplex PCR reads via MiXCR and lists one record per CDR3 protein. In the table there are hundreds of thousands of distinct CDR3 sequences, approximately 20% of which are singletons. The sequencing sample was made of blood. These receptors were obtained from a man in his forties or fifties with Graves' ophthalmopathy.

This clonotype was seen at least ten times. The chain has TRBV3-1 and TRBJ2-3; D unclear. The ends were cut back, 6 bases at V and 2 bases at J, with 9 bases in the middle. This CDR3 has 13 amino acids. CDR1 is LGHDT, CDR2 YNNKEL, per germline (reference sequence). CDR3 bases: TGTGCCAGCAGTCCCGCTAACACAGATACGCAGTATTTT. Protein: CASSPANTDTQYF.

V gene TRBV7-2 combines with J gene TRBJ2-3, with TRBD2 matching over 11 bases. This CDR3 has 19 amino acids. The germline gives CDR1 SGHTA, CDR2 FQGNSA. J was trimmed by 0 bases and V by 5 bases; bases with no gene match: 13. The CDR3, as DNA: TGTGCCAGCAGCCCTCACGGGGCTAGCGGGGGGCATAGCACAGATACGCAGTATTTT. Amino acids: CASSPHGASGGHSTDTQYF.

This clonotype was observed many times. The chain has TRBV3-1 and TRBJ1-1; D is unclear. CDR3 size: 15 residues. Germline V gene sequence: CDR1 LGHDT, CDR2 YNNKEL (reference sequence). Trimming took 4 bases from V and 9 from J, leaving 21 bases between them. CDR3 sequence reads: CASSPNILVWSKAFF. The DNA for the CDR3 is TGTGCCAGCAGCCCTAACATTCTCGTCTGGAGTAAAGCTTTCTTT. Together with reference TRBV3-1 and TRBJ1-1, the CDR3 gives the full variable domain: DTAVSQTPKYLVTQMGNDKSIKCEQNLGHDTMYWYKQDSKKFLKIMFSYNNKELIINETVPNRFSPKSPDKAHLNLHINSLELGDSAVYFCASSPNILVWSKAFFGQGTRLTVV.

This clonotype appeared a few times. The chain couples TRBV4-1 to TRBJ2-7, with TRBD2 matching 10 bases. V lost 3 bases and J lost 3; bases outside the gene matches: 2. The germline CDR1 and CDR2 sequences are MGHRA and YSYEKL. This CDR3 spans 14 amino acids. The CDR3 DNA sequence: TGCGCCAGCAGCCAGGGACTAGCGAACTACGAGCAGTACTTC. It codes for CASSQGLANYEQYF.

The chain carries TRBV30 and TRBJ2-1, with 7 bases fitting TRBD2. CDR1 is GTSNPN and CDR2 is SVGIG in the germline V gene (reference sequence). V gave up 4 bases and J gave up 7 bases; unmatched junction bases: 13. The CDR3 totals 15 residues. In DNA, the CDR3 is TGTGCCTGGACCGTCGGGACTAACGGGAGGAATGAGCAGTTCTTC. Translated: CAWTVGTNGRNEQFF.

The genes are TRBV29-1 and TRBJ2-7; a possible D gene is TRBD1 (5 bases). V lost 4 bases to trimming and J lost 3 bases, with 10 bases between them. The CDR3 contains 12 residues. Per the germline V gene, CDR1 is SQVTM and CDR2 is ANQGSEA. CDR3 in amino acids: CSVVGVDYEQYF. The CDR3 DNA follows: TGCAGCGTTGTAGGGGTGGACTACGAGCAGTACTTC.

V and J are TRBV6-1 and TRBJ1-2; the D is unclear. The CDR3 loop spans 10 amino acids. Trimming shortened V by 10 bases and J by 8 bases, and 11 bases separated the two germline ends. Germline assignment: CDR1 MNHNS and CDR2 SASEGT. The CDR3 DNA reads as TGTGCCACCCGGGAAGGAGGCTACACCTTC. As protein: CATREGGYTF.

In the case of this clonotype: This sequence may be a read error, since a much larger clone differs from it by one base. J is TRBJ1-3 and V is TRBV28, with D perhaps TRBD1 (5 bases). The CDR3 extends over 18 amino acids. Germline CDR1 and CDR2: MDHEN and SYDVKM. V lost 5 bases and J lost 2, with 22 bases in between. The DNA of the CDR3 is TGTGCCAGCAGTACAGCGAGCGGGGGTTATTTTGCTGGAAACACCATATATTTT. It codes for CASSTASGGYFAGNTIYF.

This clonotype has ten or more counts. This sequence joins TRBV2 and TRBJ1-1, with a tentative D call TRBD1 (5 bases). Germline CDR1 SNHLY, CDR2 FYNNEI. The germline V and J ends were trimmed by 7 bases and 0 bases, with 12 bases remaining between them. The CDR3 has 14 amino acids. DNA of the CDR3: TGTGCCAGCATGGGGGGACGGATGAACACTGAAGCTTTCTTT. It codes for CASMGGRMNTEAFF.

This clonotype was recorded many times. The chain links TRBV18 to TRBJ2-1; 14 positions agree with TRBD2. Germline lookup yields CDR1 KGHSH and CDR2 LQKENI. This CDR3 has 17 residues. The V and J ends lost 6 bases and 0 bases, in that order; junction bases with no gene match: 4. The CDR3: CASSGGLAGGSYNEQFF. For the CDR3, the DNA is TGTGCCAGCTCGGGCGGACTAGCGGGGGGCTCCTACAATGAGCAGTTCTTC.

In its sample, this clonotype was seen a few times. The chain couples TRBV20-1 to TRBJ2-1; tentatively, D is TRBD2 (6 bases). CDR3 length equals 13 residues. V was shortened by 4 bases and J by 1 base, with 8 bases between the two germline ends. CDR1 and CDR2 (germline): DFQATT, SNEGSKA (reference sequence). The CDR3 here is CSAKGTSYNEQFF. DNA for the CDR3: TGCAGTGCTAAAGGGACTTCCTACAATGAGCAGTTCTTC.

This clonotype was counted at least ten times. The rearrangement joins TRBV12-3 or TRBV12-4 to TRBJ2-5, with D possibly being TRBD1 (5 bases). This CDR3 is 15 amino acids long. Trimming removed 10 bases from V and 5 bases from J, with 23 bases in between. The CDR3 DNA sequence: TGTGCCACTAGGGCTGCAGGGCTGCCATGGGAGACCCAGTACTTC. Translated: CATRAAGLPWETQYF.

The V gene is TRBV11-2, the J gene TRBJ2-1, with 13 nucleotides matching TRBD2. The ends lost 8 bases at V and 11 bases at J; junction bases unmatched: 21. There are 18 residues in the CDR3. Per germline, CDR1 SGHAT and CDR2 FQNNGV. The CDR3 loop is CASGYPPTGTSGANQQFF. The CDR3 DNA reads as TGTGCCAGCGGATACCCCCCTACCGGGACTAGCGGGGCAAATCAGCAGTTCTTC.

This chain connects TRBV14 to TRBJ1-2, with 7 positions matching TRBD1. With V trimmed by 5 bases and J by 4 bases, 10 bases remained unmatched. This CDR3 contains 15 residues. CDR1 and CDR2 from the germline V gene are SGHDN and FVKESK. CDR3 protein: CASSLAPGTAYGYTF. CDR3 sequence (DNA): TGTGCCAGCAGCTTAGCCCCCGGGACAGCCTATGGCTACACCTTC.

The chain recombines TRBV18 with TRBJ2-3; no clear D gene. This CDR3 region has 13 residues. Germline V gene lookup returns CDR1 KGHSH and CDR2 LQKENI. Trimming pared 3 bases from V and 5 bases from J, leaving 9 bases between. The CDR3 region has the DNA TGTGCCAGCTCACCTCGACCCGTAGATACGCAGTATTTT. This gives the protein CASSPRPVDTQYF.

CDR3 coding DNA: TGTGCCAGCACCTACCGAGCGGGAGATTATGACAATGAGCAGTTCTTC. The encoded protein is CASTYRAGDYDNEQFF. J is TRBJ2-1 and V is TRBV6-2 or TRBV6-3; 8 nucleotides match TRBD2. The trim removed 7 bases at V and 5 bases at J, leaving 13 bases unmatched. The CDR3 is made up of 16 amino acids. Germline V gene data show CDR1 as MNHEY and CDR2 as SVGEGT.

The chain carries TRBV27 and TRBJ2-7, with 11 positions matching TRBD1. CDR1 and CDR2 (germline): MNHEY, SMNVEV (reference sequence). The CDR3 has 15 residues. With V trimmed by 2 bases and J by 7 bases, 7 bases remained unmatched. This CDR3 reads CASSLLRDRGGEQYF. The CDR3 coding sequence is TGTGCCAGCAGTTTACTCCGGGACAGGGGGGGAGAGCAGTACTTC.

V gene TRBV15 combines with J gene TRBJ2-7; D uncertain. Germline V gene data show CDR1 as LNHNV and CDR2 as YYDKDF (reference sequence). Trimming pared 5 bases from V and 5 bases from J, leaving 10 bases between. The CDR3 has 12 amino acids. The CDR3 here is CATSGRLDEQYF. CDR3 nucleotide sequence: TGTGCCACCAGCGGCCGGTTGGACGAGCAGTACTTC.

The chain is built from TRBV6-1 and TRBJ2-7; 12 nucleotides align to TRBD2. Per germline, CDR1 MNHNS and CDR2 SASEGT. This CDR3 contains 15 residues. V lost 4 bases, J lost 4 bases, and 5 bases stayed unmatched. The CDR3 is CASSGTSGAAYEQYF. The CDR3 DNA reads TGTGCCAGCAGTGGGACTAGCGGGGCAGCTTACGAGCAGTACTTC.

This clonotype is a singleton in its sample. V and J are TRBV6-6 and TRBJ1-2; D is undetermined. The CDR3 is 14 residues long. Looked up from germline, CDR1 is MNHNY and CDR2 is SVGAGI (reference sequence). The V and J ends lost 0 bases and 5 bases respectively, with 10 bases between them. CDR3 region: CASSYSELHYGYTF. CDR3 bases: TGTGCCAGCAGTTACTCTGAGCTCCATTATGGCTACACCTTC.